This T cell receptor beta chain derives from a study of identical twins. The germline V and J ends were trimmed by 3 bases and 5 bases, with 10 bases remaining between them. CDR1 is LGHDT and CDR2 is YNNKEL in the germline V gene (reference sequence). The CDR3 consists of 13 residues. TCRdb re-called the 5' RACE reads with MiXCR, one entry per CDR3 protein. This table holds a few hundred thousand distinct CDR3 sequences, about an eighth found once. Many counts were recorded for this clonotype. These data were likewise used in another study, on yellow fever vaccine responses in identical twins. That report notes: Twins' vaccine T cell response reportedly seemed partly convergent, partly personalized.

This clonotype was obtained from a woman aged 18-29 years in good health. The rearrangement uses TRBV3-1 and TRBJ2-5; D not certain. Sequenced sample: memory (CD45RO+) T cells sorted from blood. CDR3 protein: CASSQRGEETQYF. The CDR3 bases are TGTGCCAGCAGCCAGAGAGGAGAGGAGACCCAGTACTTC.